Below, one T cell receptor beta chain is given with its context. Its antigen is unknown. The data are from a study of memory CD4+ T cells and cytomegalovirus serostatus. For the study at large: Donors were healthy Belgian adults, about ten CMV seropositive and roughly 25 seronegative. Notes on the study in general: Repertoires predicted CMV serostatus with median bootstrapped AUC of approximately 0.94.

Germline CDR1 and CDR2: SQVTM and ANQGSEA. The CDR3 contains 16 residues. V shed 8 bases, J shed 3 bases, and the junction held 9 bases outside the gene matches. As processed by the authors: Out-of-frame sequences were removed, leaving a few million distinct TCRbeta sequences. TCRdb keeps only in-frame clones here, not all; method: immunoSEQ multiplex PCR. The V and J calls and clone size are taken from that table; D and trimming were inferred from the DNA. The profile covers around 88,000 clones, with 80% appearing a single time and 3.6% taken by the ten largest. Single viable CD3+CD4+CD8-CD45RO+ cells were sorted as the memory CD4+ T cells. CMV serostatus came from serum IgG against pp150, pp28, p38, p52.

The J gene is TRBJ2-1, the V gene TRBV29-1; the match to TRBD2 covers 14 bases. This TCR came from an adult in good health and CMV-seropositive. Source material: memory CD4+ T cells from blood. The CDR3 spells CSTLGLAGDHYNEQFF. Here the CDR3 DNA reads TGCAGCACCTTGGGACTAGCGGGAGATCACTACAATGAGCAGTTCTTC.